Sequencing of this T cell receptor (beta chain) was carried out in a study of molecular identifiers for immune sequencing clone quantification. Overall study findings and caveats: Barcode sharing among identical TCR molecules could make large clones appear smaller.

Sorting was used to obtain naive CD8 T cells (CD8+CD4-CCR7+CD45RA+). The CDR3 is 16 amino acids. Germline trimming cut 4 bases from V and 5 bases from J; bases unmatched to any gene: 8. Germline V CDR1 and CDR2: LGHDT, YNNKEL (reference sequence). Each CDR3 protein is one row after TCRdb ran MiXCR on the PCR reads. The sample shows about 640,000 distinct CDR3 sequences, about 20% of them seen only once. There are many counts of this clonotype. Its antigen is as yet unknown. This clonotype was obtained from a human donor in good health. Some libraries in this study had Jurkat cell RNA spiked in. Sequenced sample: naive CD8+ T cells from blood, with Jurkat cell RNA spiked in. Indicated subset: FACS-sorted CD8+CD4-CCR7+CD45RA+ naive T cells. The chain couples TRBV3-1 to TRBJ1-1; 12 bases align to TRBD1. DNA of the CDR3: TGTGCCAGCAGCCCCCCGGGACAGGGGGCTTGGACTGAAGCTTTCTTT. Translating gives CASSPPGQGAWTEAFF.